The 21 T cell receptor beta chains in this list originate from one sample, sequenced in a study of blood T cells in healthy people across ages. Through a sample-barcoded 5' primer and a J-beta primer mix, a second PCR was run for roughly 7 to 12 cycles. TCRdb re-analysed the 5' RACE reads in MiXCR, keeping a single row per CDR3 protein. The sample consists of about 1.5 million distinct CDR3 sequences, approximately 43% of them appearing once. Sequencing used blood. The receptor set was obtained from a woman aged 18 to 35 in good health.

The chain uses TRBV9 and TRBJ2-5; D remains unclear. This CDR3 is 13 amino acids long. The ends were cut back, 4 bases at V and 7 bases at J, with 14 bases in the middle. Germline loops: CDR1 SGDLS, CDR2 YYNGEE. Here the CDR3 DNA reads TGTGCCAGCAGCTGGGGTGGGCCAGGGACCCAGTACTTC. Protein sequence: CASSWGGPGTQYF.

The DNA of the CDR3 is TGTGCCAGCAGCGGCGGGGCTTCGTACCAAGAGACCCAGTACTTC. It specifies CASSGGASYQETQYF. The V and J genes are TRBV2 and TRBJ2-5; the D gene is possibly TRBD2 (6 bases). The CDR3 is 15 amino acids. Trimming removed 6 bases from V and 0 bases from J, with 14 bases in between. Germline V gene data show CDR1 as SNHLY and CDR2 as FYNNEI. The full variable domain, its missing parts supplied by reference TRBV2 and TRBJ2-5, is EPEVTQTPSHQVTQMGQEVILRCVPISNHLYFYWYRQILGQKVEFLVSFYNNEISEKSEIFDDQFSVERPDGSNFTLKIRSTKLEDSAMYFCASSGGASYQETQYFGPGTRLLVL.

The chain is built from TRBV29-1 and TRBJ2-5; D perhaps matches TRBD1 (5 bases). The DNA end favors TRBJ2-7, so the J call may be wrong. The germline gives CDR1 SQVTM, CDR2 ANQGSEA. This CDR3 is built from 18 residues. The CDR3 sequence: CSVEDARVGAGYPYEQYF. CDR3 in DNA: TGCAGCGTTGAAGATGCTAGGGTAGGGGCAGGGTATCCCTACGAGCAGTACTTC.

The rearrangement links TRBV7-2 to TRBJ1-1; 8 bases agree with TRBD1. This CDR3 contains 16 residues. The germline V gene encodes CDR1 SGHTA and CDR2 FQGNSA. The V segment lost 5 bases and the J segment 4 bases; nucleotides outside the gene matches: 12. CDR3 region: CASSARFGQGGTEAFF. The DNA of the CDR3 is TGTGCCAGCAGCGCCCGCTTCGGACAGGGTGGCACTGAAGCTTTCTTT.

This clonotype came up many times. The genes are TRBV10-2 and TRBJ2-1; TRBD2 matches 12 bases. CDR1 WSHSY and CDR2 SAAADI come from the germline V gene. This CDR3 comprises 15 residues. The ends lost 2 bases at V and 7 bases at J; junction bases unmatched: 3. The CDR3 sequence is CASSELLAGGNEQFF. CDR3 nucleotide sequence: TGCGCCAGCAGTGAGCTCCTAGCGGGGGGGAATGAGCAGTTCTTC.

This clonotype has a count of ten or more. The V call is TRBV7-2, the J call TRBJ2-5, with a tentative D call TRBD2 (6 bases). The CDR3 is made up of 14 amino acids. Germline CDR1 is SGHTA and CDR2 is FQGNSA. Deletions cut 5 bases from V and 7 bases from J, with 17 bases between. The CDR3 sequence is CASSQTLNGGTQYF. DNA of the CDR3: TGTGCCAGCAGCCAAACTTTAAACGGGGGGACCCAGTACTTC.

The gene calls are TRBV4-3 and TRBJ2-1, with D hard to call. The CDR3 spans 15 residues. Trimming left V 3 bases short and J 8 bases short, with 17 bases between. Germline CDR1 is LGHNA and CDR2 is YSLEER. Here the CDR3 DNA reads TGCGCCAGCAGCCAGAAGTACACGGGCGCTGATGAGCAGTTCTTC. This translates into CASSQKYTGADEQFF.

The DNA for the CDR3 is TGTGCCAGCAGCGCGGGACAGGGGAGCTCCTACGAGCAGTACTTC. This sequence encodes CASSAGQGSSYEQYF. The chain recombines TRBV9 with TRBJ2-7; TRBD1 agrees at 10 bases. With V trimmed by 3 bases and J by 0 bases, 3 bases remained unmatched. The CDR3 runs 15 residues. The germline gives CDR1 SGDLS, CDR2 YYNGEE.

The chain couples TRBV29-1 to TRBJ2-7; the match to TRBD1 covers 7 bases. Germline V gene sequence: CDR1 SQVTM, CDR2 ANQGSEA. The CDR3 spans 12 residues. The V segment lost 6 bases and the J segment 3 bases; nucleotides outside the gene matches: 5. The CDR3 loop is CSVVRQGYEQYF. The CDR3 DNA reads TGCAGCGTGGTTAGACAGGGCTACGAGCAGTACTTC.

J is TRBJ2-5 and V is TRBV10-3, with 9 nucleotides matching TRBD2. There are 15 residues in the CDR3. Losses at the gene ends were 4 bases for V and 5 bases for J; bases not matched to a gene: 8. Looked up from germline, CDR1 is ENHRY and CDR2 is SYGVKD. CDR3: CAISVRGAGGETQYF. The CDR3 coding sequence is TGTGCCATCAGTGTGAGAGGAGCGGGGGGCGAGACCCAGTACTTC.

The chain links TRBV29-1 to TRBJ1-4; D might be TRBD1 (5 bases). V lost 5 bases and J lost 3, with 10 bases in between. The CDR3 contains 13 residues. Germline loops: CDR1 SQVTM, CDR2 ANQGSEA. CDR3 nucleotides: TGCAGCGTTTCTGAGACAGCTAATGAAAAACTGTTTTTT. This sequence encodes CSVSETANEKLFF.

The V gene is TRBV10-3, the J gene TRBJ1-1; 8 nucleotides match TRBD1. This CDR3 is 15 amino acids long. CDR1 and CDR2 from the germline V gene are ENHRY and SYGVKD. Losses at the gene ends were 9 bases for V and 6 bases for J; bases not matched to a gene: 15. The CDR3 DNA sequence: TGTGCCATTGGGGGACCTAGGACAGGGCCCGCTGAAGCTTTCTTT. This translates into CAIGGPRTGPAEAFF.

This clonotype has ten or more counts. This chain links TRBV20-1 with TRBJ2-3; D perhaps matches TRBD1 (7 bases). Germline loops: CDR1 DFQATT, CDR2 SNEGSKA (reference sequence). Trimming stripped 4 bases from V and 2 bases from J, with 16 bases between. The CDR3 extends over 15 amino acids. Written as DNA, the CDR3 is TGCAGTGCTACCCGCGGGACAGAGATCACAGATACGCAGTATTTT. It specifies CSATRGTEITDTQYF.

This clonotype was detected only a few times. The CDR3 sequence: CASSLARGLGHEQYF. In nucleotides, the CDR3 is TGCGCCAGCAGCTTGGCTAGGGGACTAGGCCACGAGCAGTACTTC. The chain employs TRBV5-1 and TRBJ2-7, with 8 bases matching TRBD2. Germline V gives CDR1 SGHRS, CDR2 YFSETQ. V trimming: 0 bases; J trimming: 5 bases; junction bases outside the gene matches: 7. This CDR3 is 15 amino acids long.

This chain uses TRBV9 with TRBJ1-3, with unresolved D. Germline-derived CDR1 and CDR2 are SGDLS and YYNGEE. The CDR3 spans 12 residues. Trimming pared 3 bases from V and 10 bases from J, leaving 11 bases between. The CDR3 nucleotides read TGTGCCAGCAGCGGTACTGGGATGACCATATATTTT. This gives the protein CASSGTGMTIYF.

A few counts support this clonotype. The chain has TRBV20-1 and TRBJ2-5; 7 bases line up with TRBD1. Trimming at V came to 4 bases and at J to 3 bases, leaving 5 bases not matched to a gene. CDR3 size: 13 residues. Germline V CDR1 and CDR2: DFQATT, SNEGSKA (reference sequence). The CDR3, as DNA: TGCAGTGCTATTAGACAGGGAAAAGAGACCCAGTACTTC. Protein: CSAIRQGKETQYF.

As for this clonotype: One base away lies a much larger clone, so this may be a sequencing read error. The rearrangement uses TRBV10-3 and TRBJ2-3; D possibly uses TRBD1 or TRBD2 (5 bases each). The germline V gene encodes CDR1 ENHRY and CDR2 SYGVKD. This CDR3 region has 16 residues. CDR3 loop: CATSENIGTGPDTQYF. CDR3 coding DNA: TGTGCCACCAGTGAGAATATTGGTACGGGGCCAGATACGCAGTATTTT.

This clonotype has a handful of counts. The J gene is TRBJ2-1, the V gene TRBV9; 7 nucleotides match TRBD1. CDR3 size: 15 residues. Germline assignment: CDR1 SGDLS and CDR2 YYNGEE. V was pared by 0 bases and J by 4 bases, with 4 bases of the junction left unmatched. In nucleotides, the CDR3 is TGTGCCAGCAGCGTAGCCTCGACAGGGTACAATGAGCAGTTCTTC. This encodes CASSVASTGYNEQFF.

This clonotype showed up just a few times. V usage is TRBV28 and J usage is TRBJ2-1, with no clear D. The CDR3 sequence is 16 residues long. Germline values: CDR1 MDHEN, CDR2 SYDVKM. Between the trimmed V and J ends, which lost 5 bases and 6 bases, there was a span of 20 bases. The CDR3 region is CASSPRVAQPFNEQFF. Written as DNA, the CDR3 is TGTGCCAGCAGTCCCCGGGTAGCCCAGCCATTCAATGAGCAGTTCTTC.

The V and J genes are TRBV7-9 and TRBJ1-6; 7 bases align to TRBD1. Per germline, CDR1 SEHNR and CDR2 FQNEAQ (reference sequence). CDR3 size: 14 residues. The V and J ends lost 5 bases and 9 bases, in that order; junction bases with no gene match: 7. In nucleotides, the CDR3 is TGTGCCAGCAGCACCGACAGGGTGTCTTCACCCCTCCACTTT. Its protein is CASSTDRVSSPLHF.

This rearrangement joins TRBV2 to TRBJ1-6; TRBD1 is a possible D gene (6 bases). The germline V gene encodes CDR1 SNHLY and CDR2 FYNNEI. V lost 7 bases and J 7 bases, leaving 14 bases between the germline ends. The CDR3 is 14 residues long. Here the CDR3 reads CASNWDNRNSPLHF. The CDR3, as DNA: TGTGCCAGCAATTGGGACAACAGAAATTCACCCCTCCACTTT. The whole variable domain, filled in from reference TRBV2 and TRBJ1-6, reads EPEVTQTPSHQVTQMGQEVILRCVPISNHLYFYWYRQILGQKVEFLVSFYNNEISEKSEIFDDQFSVERPDGSNFTLKIRSTKLEDSAMYFCASNWDNRNSPLHFGNGTRLTVT.